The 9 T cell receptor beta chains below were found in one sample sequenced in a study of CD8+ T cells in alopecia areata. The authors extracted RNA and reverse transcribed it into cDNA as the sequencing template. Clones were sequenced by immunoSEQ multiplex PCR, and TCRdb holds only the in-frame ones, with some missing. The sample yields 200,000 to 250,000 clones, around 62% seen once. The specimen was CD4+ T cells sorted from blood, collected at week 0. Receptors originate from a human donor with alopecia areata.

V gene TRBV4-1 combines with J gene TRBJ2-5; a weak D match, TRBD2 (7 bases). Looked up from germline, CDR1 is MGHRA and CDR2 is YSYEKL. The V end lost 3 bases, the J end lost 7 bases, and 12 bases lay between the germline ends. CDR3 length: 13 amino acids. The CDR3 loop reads CASSHGGRGTQYF. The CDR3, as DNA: TGCGCCAGCAGCCACGGGGGGCGCGGGACCCAGTACTTC.

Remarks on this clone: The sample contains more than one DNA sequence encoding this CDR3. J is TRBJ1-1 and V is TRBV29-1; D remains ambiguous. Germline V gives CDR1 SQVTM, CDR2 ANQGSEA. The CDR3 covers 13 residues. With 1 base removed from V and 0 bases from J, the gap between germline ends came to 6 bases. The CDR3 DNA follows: TGCAGCGTTGAAGGAAGGCTGAACACTGAAGCTTTCTTT. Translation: CSVEGRLNTEAFF.

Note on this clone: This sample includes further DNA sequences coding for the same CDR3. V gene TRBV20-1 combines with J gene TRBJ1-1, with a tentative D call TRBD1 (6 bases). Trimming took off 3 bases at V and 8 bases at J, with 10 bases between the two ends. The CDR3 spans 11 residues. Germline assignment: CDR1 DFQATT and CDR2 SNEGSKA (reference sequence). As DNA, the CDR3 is TGCAGTGCTAGGGGAGGGACAGAAGCTTTCTTT. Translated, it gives CSARGGTEAFF.

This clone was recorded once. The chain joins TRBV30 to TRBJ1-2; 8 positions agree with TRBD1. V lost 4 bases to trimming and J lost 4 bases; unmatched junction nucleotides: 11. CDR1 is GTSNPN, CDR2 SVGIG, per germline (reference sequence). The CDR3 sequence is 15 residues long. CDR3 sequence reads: CAWNKGAQGAYGYTF. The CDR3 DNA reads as TGTGCCTGGAACAAGGGGGCGCAGGGGGCCTATGGCTACACCTTC.

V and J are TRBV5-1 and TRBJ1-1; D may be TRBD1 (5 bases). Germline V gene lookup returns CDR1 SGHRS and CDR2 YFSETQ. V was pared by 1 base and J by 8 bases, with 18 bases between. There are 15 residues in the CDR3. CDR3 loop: CASSLIFRSEGEAFF. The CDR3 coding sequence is TGCGCCAGCAGCTTGATTTTCAGATCGGAGGGGGAAGCTTTCTTT.

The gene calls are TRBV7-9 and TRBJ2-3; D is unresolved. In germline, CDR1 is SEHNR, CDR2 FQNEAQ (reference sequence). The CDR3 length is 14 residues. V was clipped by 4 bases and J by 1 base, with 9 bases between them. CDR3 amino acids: CASSSAGRTDTQYF. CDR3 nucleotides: TGTGCCAGCAGCTCGGCCGGGCGCACAGATACGCAGTATTTT.

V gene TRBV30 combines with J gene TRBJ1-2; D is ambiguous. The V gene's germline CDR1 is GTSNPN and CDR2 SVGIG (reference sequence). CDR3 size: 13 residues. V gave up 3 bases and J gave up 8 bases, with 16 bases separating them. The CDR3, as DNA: TGTGCCTGGAGGGCTTCGGCGTCGGGGGGCTACACCTTC. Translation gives CAWRASASGGYTF.

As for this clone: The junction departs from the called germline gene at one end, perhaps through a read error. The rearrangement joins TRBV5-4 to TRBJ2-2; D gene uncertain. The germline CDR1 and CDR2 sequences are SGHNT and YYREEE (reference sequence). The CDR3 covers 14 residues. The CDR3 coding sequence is TGCGCCAGCAGCCAAGTTGGCGCCACCGGGGAGCTGTTTTTT. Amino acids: CASSQVGATGELFF.

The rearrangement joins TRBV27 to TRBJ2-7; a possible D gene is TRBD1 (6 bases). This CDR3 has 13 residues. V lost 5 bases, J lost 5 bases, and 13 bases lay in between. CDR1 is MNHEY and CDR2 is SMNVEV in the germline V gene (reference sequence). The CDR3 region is CASSTNRVHEQYF. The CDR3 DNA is TGTGCCAGCAGTACCAACAGGGTGCACGAGCAGTACTTC.